This T cell receptor beta chain derives from a study of liver allograft versus peripheral blood T cells. Study-wide background: What was compared were the T cell receptor repertoires in transplanted livers and those in the peripheral blood of recipients.

As for this clonotype: Its matching antigen is unknown.

Overall study findings and caveats: In liver allografts, T cell receptor repertoires reportedly differed from the repertoires found in peripheral blood.

A single record per CDR3 protein comes from TCRdb applying MiXCR to the reads. Of 1,500 to 2,000 distinct CDR3 sequences in the sample, around 18% were seen once. The receptor was derived from a human patient who had a liver transplant. The graft donor may have given rise to some T cells.

CDR3 region: CSARGTADYGYTF. CDR3 nucleotide sequence: TGCAGTGCTAGGGGGACAGCTGACTATGGCTACACCTTC. The chain joins TRBV20-1 to TRBJ1-2; 7 nucleotides agree with TRBD1. With V trimmed by 3 bases and J by 3 bases, 4 bases remained unmatched. This CDR3 has 13 amino acids. The V gene's germline CDR1 is DFQATT and CDR2 SNEGSKA (reference sequence).